This T cell receptor beta chain was retrieved from a study of blood T cell repertoires in COVID-19. Study information: Acute and convalescent COVID-19 specimens originated in the United States, Italy and Spain.

TCRdb's copy holds only in-frame clones and misses some; the assay was immunoSEQ multiplex PCR. The sample consists of tens of thousands of clones, over 80% of them appearing once. Between the trimmed V and J ends, which lost 4 bases and 5 bases, there was a span of 12 bases. The CDR3 length is 13 residues. The germline V gene has CDR1 SGHRS and CDR2 YFSETQ. The chain employs TRBV5-1 and TRBJ2-5; D is perhaps TRBD2 (6 bases). The sample taken for sequencing was peripheral blood. This TCR was recovered from a human donor in a cohort sampled during active COVID-19. CDR3 DNA: TGCGCCAGCAGCCATGGTGGGACTGAGACCCAGTACTTC. Encoded protein: CASSHGGTETQYF.